Listed below are T cell receptor beta chains from one sample, sequenced in a study of T-cell reconstitution after alpha-beta-depleted transplantation in children. TCRdb re-called the PCR reads through MiXCR, storing one row per CDR3 protein. Of 780,000 or so distinct CDR3 sequences in the sample, approximately 15% were seen once. This specimen was PBMCs, mostly from graft donor cells, taken 360 days after TCRalphabeta/CD19-depleted stem cell transplant. These receptors originate from a male patient younger than 18 who had a stem cell transplant for acute lymphoblastic leukemia, so the T cells may come from the graft donor. Both conserved end residues are part of each CDR3. D genes are given only for firm matches. Not all rows give a size; the values are once, few, many and, for expanded clones, a class.

v_gene: TRBV7-9; j_gene: TRBJ2-2; d_gene: -; abundance: few; CDR3nt: TGTGCCAGCAGCTTAGAATCTTACGGGGAGCTGTTTTTT; CDR3aa: CASSLESYGELFF
v_gene: TRBV4-2; j_gene: TRBJ2-7; d_gene: -; abundance: few; CDR3nt: TGTGCCAGCAGCCAAGGGGTGAGGGAAGGAGGGATTTACGAGCAGTACTTC; CDR3aa: CASSQGVREGGIYEQYF
v_gene: TRBV28; j_gene: TRBJ1-3; d_gene: -; abundance: -; CDR3nt: TGTGCCAGCAGTTACGCTGGAAACACCATATATTTT; CDR3aa: CASSYAGNTIYF
v_gene: TRBV3-1; j_gene: TRBJ2-7; d_gene: -; abundance: -; CDR3nt: TGTGCCAGCAGCCAAGATCGGACAGCCGGAACCTACGAGCAGTACTTC; CDR3aa: CASSQDRTAGTYEQYF
v_gene: TRBV5-1; j_gene: TRBJ2-5; d_gene: TRBD2; abundance: -; CDR3nt: TGCGCCAGCAGCTTGGGGTTAGCGGGAGGAGCACAAGAGACCCAGTACTTC; CDR3aa: CASSLGLAGGAQETQYF
v_gene: TRBV7-9; j_gene: TRBJ2-3; d_gene: -; abundance: -; CDR3nt: TGTGCCAGCAGCCGACCGGGGAAGCATACGCAGTATTTT; CDR3aa: CASSRPGKHTQYF
v_gene: TRBV6-2/TRBV6-3; j_gene: TRBJ2-7; d_gene: -; abundance: many; CDR3nt: TGTGCCAGCAGTTACTCGCCTCACGAGCAGTACTTC; CDR3aa: CASSYSPHEQYF
v_gene: TRBV5-1; j_gene: TRBJ2-5; d_gene: -; abundance: -; CDR3nt: TGCGCCAGCAGCCACGGAGGGTTAGGGGAGACCCAGTACTTC; CDR3aa: CASSHGGLGETQYF
v_gene: TRBV15; j_gene: TRBJ2-1; d_gene: -; abundance: -; CDR3nt: TGTGCCACCAGCAGAGAGCGACTCCAAAGCCTCCGGGATGAGCAGTTCTTC; CDR3aa: CATSRERLQSLRDEQFF
v_gene: TRBV7-9; j_gene: TRBJ1-4; d_gene: -; abundance: -; CDR3nt: TGTGCCAGCAGCGACCGTAGGCATGATGAAAAACTGTTTTTT; CDR3aa: CASSDRRHDEKLFF
v_gene: TRBV2; j_gene: TRBJ2-1; d_gene: -; abundance: -; CDR3nt: TGTGCCAGCAGTGAATATGAGCAGTTCTTC; CDR3aa: CASSEYEQFF